This TCR beta chain was captured by sequencing in a study of cytomegalovirus exposure and HLA in healthy donors. Study-level points and caveats: The listing of roughly 160 TCR beta chains classed them as cytomegalovirus-associated. Researchers reported in a later analysis that a missense DCLRE1C variant was tied to TCR beta V- and J-gene trimming.

Amplification used 60 Vbeta primers and 13 Jbeta primers. Sequencing was performed with immunoSEQ multiplex PCR; in TCRdb, only in-frame clones are kept and a portion is missing. Here the sample spans about 100,000 clones, about 72% being singletons. As for this clone: Its target is not known.

From germline, CDR1 is SGHNT and CDR2 YYREEE (reference sequence). The ends were cut back, 4 bases at V and 2 bases at J, with 13 bases in the middle. The CDR3 sequence is 14 residues long. The V and J genes are TRBV5-4 and TRBJ2-7; D perhaps matches TRBD2 (6 bases). Sequencing was carried out using PBMCs. The clonotype originates from a man between 18 and 35 years old in good health and CMV-seronegative. The CDR3 is CASSEAGIPYEQYF. DNA for the CDR3: TGTGCCAGCAGCGAAGCGGGCATTCCCTACGAGCAGTACTTC.